This T cell receptor beta chain was captured in a study of read filtering for tumor transcriptome and immune sequencing. Germline loops: CDR1 LGHDT, CDR2 YNNKEL (reference sequence). The CDR3 loop spans 14 amino acids. V was pared by 4 bases and J by 5 bases, with 11 bases between. The study, taken as a whole, reports: Single-read clonotypes: about 81.9% of IR-seq clonotypes (roughly 3.5% of reads), around three quarters of RNA-seq clonotypes (around 45% of reads). Compared with RNA-seq, IR-seq gave much higher clonotype depth and reliability. Correlation between methods rose after single-read clonotypes were removed.

The library was built from around 380 ng RNA with molecular barcoded adaptors for alpha/delta and beta/gamma chains. MiXCR was run by TCRdb on the reads, yielding one entry per CDR3 protein. The sample records tens of thousands of distinct CDR3 sequences, roughly 19% being singletons. Note on this clonotype: No antigen is known for it.

At the time of active disease, bone marrow was collected from every patient. This sequence was found in a donor aged 40 or over with multiple myeloma. The specimen was a population of CD138-negative cells sorted from bone marrow. This chain connects TRBV3-1 to TRBJ2-2; the D gene is possibly TRBD2 (5 bases). CDR3 protein: CASSRSGRTGELFF. The CDR3 DNA reads TGTGCCAGCAGCCGAAGCGGTAGAACCGGGGAGCTGTTTTTT. The whole variable domain, remainder taken from reference TRBV3-1 and TRBJ2-2, is DTAVSQTPKYLVTQMGNDKSIKCEQNLGHDTMYWYKQDSKKFLKIMFSYNNKELIINETVPNRFSPKSPDKAHLNLHINSLELGDSAVYFCASSRSGRTGELFFGEGSRLTVL.